Following are 12 T cell receptor beta chains from one sample sequenced in a study of blood T cell repertoires in COVID-19. Produced via immunoSEQ multiplex PCR; TCRdb's table is partial and in-frame only. The table lists 55,000 to 95,000 clones, approximately 80% of them singletons. The sample taken for sequencing was peripheral blood. The receptors here all came from a woman aged 65 to 85 with acute or convalescent COVID-19.

The V gene is TRBV7-9, the J gene TRBJ2-5; the match to TRBD1 covers 10 bases. Germline loops: CDR1 SEHNR, CDR2 FQNEAQ (reference sequence). Trimming cost V 5 bases and J 6 bases; bases outside gene matches: 6. CDR3 length: 14 amino acids. As DNA, the CDR3 is TGTGCCAGCAGCCTGGGACAGGGGTTCAAGACCCAGTACTTC. It encodes CASSLGQGFKTQYF.

This rearrangement joins TRBV18 to TRBJ1-2; 10 bases fit TRBD1. J was trimmed by 8 bases and V by 3 bases; bases with no gene match: 3. Looked up from germline, CDR1 is KGHSH and CDR2 is LQKENI. CDR3 length: 13 residues. CDR3 region: CASSPGTGVGYTF. CDR3 sequence (DNA): TGTGCCAGCTCACCGGGGACAGGGGTCGGCTACACCTTC. The full variable domain, rest sourced from reference TRBV18 and TRBJ1-2, is NAGVMQNPRHLVRRRGQEARLRCSPMKGHSHVYWYRQLPEEGLKFMVYLQKENIIDESGMPKERFSAEFPKEGPSILRIQQVVRGDSAAYFCASSPGTGVGYTFGSGTRLTVV.

J is TRBJ1-6 and V is TRBV28, with TRBD1 identical over 7 bases. Germline values: CDR1 MDHEN, CDR2 SYDVKM. V gave up 5 bases and J gave up 8 bases; unmatched junction bases: 6. The length of the CDR3 is 14 residues. CDR3 nucleotide sequence: TGTGCCAGCAGTCTCACAGGGGCCTATTCACCCCTCCACTTT. This codes for CASSLTGAYSPLHF.

The chain employs TRBV10-1 and TRBJ1-5, with TRBD1 as a possible D gene (6 bases). CDR1 is WNHNN and CDR2 is SYGVQD in the germline V gene (reference sequence). This CDR3 has 13 residues. Trimming left V 5 bases short and J 7 bases short, with 12 bases between. The CDR3 DNA reads as TGCGCCAGCAGTCAGGGACATGGGCAGCCCCAGCATTTT. The encoded protein is CASSQGHGQPQHF.

The chain combines TRBV2 with TRBJ2-5; a possible D gene is TRBD2 (5 bases). CDR1 and CDR2 from the germline V gene are SNHLY and FYNNEI. Trimming removed 6 bases at V and 5 bases at J, with 16 bases between. The CDR3 spans 14 residues. CDR3 protein: CASRISPGTETQYF. The CDR3 DNA reads as TGTGCCAGCAGAATCTCTCCGGGAACGGAGACCCAGTACTTC.

The chain is built from TRBV4-1 and TRBJ1-2, with D perhaps matching TRBD1 (6 bases). There are 12 residues in the CDR3. The germline V and J ends were trimmed by 4 bases and 5 bases, with 8 bases remaining between them. CDR1 and CDR2 (germline): MGHRA, YSYEKL. The CDR3 reads CASSPTGYGYTF. Written as DNA, the CDR3 is TGCGCCAGCAGCCCGACAGGTTATGGCTACACCTTC.

The chain recombines TRBV6-5 with TRBJ1-5; no definite D call. Germline loops: CDR1 MNHEY, CDR2 SVGAGI. Deletions cut 5 bases from V and 11 bases from J, with 22 bases between. This CDR3 contains 15 residues. The CDR3 here is CASSQQRTGHRAQHF. In DNA, the CDR3 is TGTGCCAGCAGTCAACAGCGGACGGGCCACCGGGCCCAGCATTTT.

This chain connects TRBV7-9 to TRBJ1-1; 8 bases map to TRBD1. The CDR3 covers 15 residues. Germline loops: CDR1 SEHNR, CDR2 FQNEAQ (reference sequence). Germline trimming cut 1 base from V and 5 bases from J; bases unmatched to any gene: 6. The CDR3 region has the DNA TGTGCCAGCAGCTTAGGGCCCGACAGGGGTACTGAAGCTTTCTTT. It encodes CASSLGPDRGTEAFF. Filled out from reference TRBV7-9 and TRBJ1-1, the complete variable domain reads DTGVSQNPRHKITKRGQNVTFRCDPISEHNRLYWYRQTLGQGPEFLTYFQNEAQLEKSRLLSDRFSAERPKGSFSTLEIQRTEQGDSAMYLCASSLGPDRGTEAFFGQGTRLTVV.

The chain has TRBV19 and TRBJ2-7; D might be TRBD2 (5 bases). The CDR3 totals 12 residues. Trimming pared 6 bases from V and 2 bases from J, leaving 8 bases between. Germline loops: CDR1 LNHDA, CDR2 SQIVND (reference sequence). The CDR3 DNA is TGTGCCAGTAGCTGGGGAGCCTACGAGCAGTACTTC. It encodes CASSWGAYEQYF.

With respect to this clone: A junction boundary mismatches the germline segment, possibly from a read error. The rearrangement links TRBV27 to TRBJ2-5, with no clear D. The germline CDR1 and CDR2 sequences are MNHEY and SMNVEV (reference sequence). This CDR3 spans 13 amino acids. In DNA, the CDR3 is TGTGCCAGCAGTAACCAGTACCAAGAAACCCAGTACTTC. Translating it yields CASSNQYQETQYF.

V is TRBV30 and J is TRBJ1-4, with D tentatively TRBD1 (5 bases). The V end lost 6 bases, the J end lost 8 bases, and 22 bases lay between the germline ends. Germline CDR1 and CDR2: GTSNPN and SVGIG (reference sequence). The CDR3 loop spans 15 amino acids. CDR3 in amino acids: CACPLRGREGEKLFF. CDR3 DNA: TGTGCCTGCCCTCTGAGGGGCAGGGAGGGAGAAAAACTGTTTTTT.

The rearrangement uses TRBV6-5 and TRBJ2-2; D unclear. V lost 4 bases, J lost 7 bases, and 13 bases lay in between. Germline lookup yields CDR1 MNHEY and CDR2 SVGAGI. The CDR3 is 14 residues long. CDR3 bases: TGTGCCAGCAGTTGGAGTAGCTTGGTCGGGGAGCTGTTTTTT. Its protein product is CASSWSSLVGELFF.